The next 15 T cell receptor beta chains were all read from a single sample in a study of T cells in tuberculosis. The protocol was immunoSEQ multiplex PCR, while the TCRdb copy is restricted to in-frame clones and leaves out a portion. Here the sample spans roughly 41,000 clones, 94% being singletons. Sequencing used PBMCs. The receptor source for this set is a donor aged 10 to 29 with latent tuberculosis or without tuberculosis infection. Some clones in this sample may be carry-over from other donors' samples.

This chain uses TRBV18 with TRBJ1-5, with D possibly TRBD1 on 5 matching bases. This CDR3 spans 15 amino acids. CDR1 and CDR2 from the germline V gene are KGHSH and LQKENI. V lost 2 bases, J lost 7 bases, and 15 bases lay in between. The CDR3 reads CASSPKTDGRQPQHF. Here the CDR3 DNA reads TGTGCCAGCTCACCAAAGACAGATGGCCGGCAGCCCCAGCATTTT.

CDR3 sequence (DNA): TGTGCCAGCAGTTACGGGGAGCTAGGCTATGGCTACACCTTC. Protein: CASSYGELGYGYTF. The chain is built from TRBV6-6 and TRBJ1-2; unclear D gene. Germline V gives CDR1 MNHNY, CDR2 SVGAGI (reference sequence). CDR3 size: 14 residues. V lost 2 bases and J 4 bases, leaving 11 bases between the germline ends.

The rearrangement links TRBV4-2 to TRBJ1-1, with 8 bases matching TRBD1. Germline V gene data show CDR1 as LGHNA and CDR2 as YNFKEQ. The CDR3 loop spans 14 amino acids. Trimming cost V 3 bases and J 8 bases; bases outside gene matches: 8. Here the CDR3 reads CASSQQGALGEAFF. The CDR3 nucleotides are TGTGCCAGCAGCCAGCAGGGGGCGCTTGGGGAAGCTTTCTTT.

V gene TRBV7-6 combines with J gene TRBJ1-3; D not certain. From germline, CDR1 is SGHVS and CDR2 FNYEAQ. Trimming left V 2 bases short and J 4 bases short, with 3 bases between. The CDR3 consists of 12 residues. CDR3 nucleotides: TGTGCCAGCAGCTTACCAGGAAACACCATATATTTT. Encoded protein: CASSLPGNTIYF.

The gene calls are TRBV30 and TRBJ1-1; D gene uncertain. CDR3 length: 11 amino acids. V shed 8 bases and J shed 3 bases, with 10 bases lying between them. The germline CDR1 and CDR2 sequences are GTSNPN and SVGIG (reference sequence). CDR3 nucleotides: TGTGCCCTGCGGGAGTACACTGAAGCTTTCTTT. Amino acids: CALREYTEAFF.

The chain combines TRBV6-1 with TRBJ1-4; 12 nucleotides line up with TRBD1. Losses at the gene ends were 2 bases for V and 7 bases for J; bases not matched to a gene: 5. CDR1 MNHNS and CDR2 SASEGT come from the germline V gene. CDR3 size: 16 residues. The CDR3 is CASSEWMGQGAEKLFF. The CDR3, as DNA: TGTGCCAGCAGTGAATGGATGGGACAGGGGGCTGAAAAACTGTTTTTT.

J is TRBJ1-2 and V is TRBV10-3; D is possibly TRBD1 (5 bases). From germline, CDR1 is ENHRY and CDR2 SYGVKD. CDR3 length: 14 amino acids. Between the trimmed V and J ends, which lost 6 bases and 4 bases, there was a span of 15 bases. As DNA, the CDR3 is TGTGCCATCAGGCGGACAAAAGAAAGCTATGGCTACACCTTC. Translation gives CAIRRTKESYGYTF.

The V call is TRBV27, the J call TRBJ2-7, with 7 bases that match TRBD1. Trimming cost V 9 bases and J 0 bases; bases outside gene matches: 8. CDR1 and CDR2 from the germline V gene are MNHEY and SMNVEV (reference sequence). This CDR3 contains 14 residues. The CDR3 nucleotides are TGTGCCAGTTCACAGGGGTTCAGCTCCTACGAGCAGTACGTC. Translating gives CASSQGFSSYEQYV.

V and J are TRBV14 and TRBJ2-5, with 12 bases identical to TRBD2. Germline V gene data show CDR1 as SGHDN and CDR2 as FVKESK. The CDR3 is 19 residues long. The junction had 12 bases not matched to a gene; V was cut back by 4 bases and J by 0 bases. CDR3 amino acids: CASSRYGLAGIRDQETQYF. The CDR3 DNA sequence: TGTGCCAGCAGCCGTTATGGACTAGCGGGGATTCGGGACCAAGAGACCCAGTACTTC. The full variable domain, its missing parts supplied by reference TRBV14 and TRBJ2-5, is EAGVTQFPSHSVIEKGQTVTLRCDPISGHDNLYWYRRVMGKEIKFLLHFVKESKQDESGMPNNRFLAERTGGTYSTLKVQPAELEDSGVYFCASSRYGLAGIRDQETQYFGPGTRLLVL.

The chain carries TRBV6-6 and TRBJ1-3; 9 bases agree with TRBD1. J lost 4 bases, V lost 5 bases, and 6 bases had no gene match. The CDR3 is made up of 15 amino acids. CDR1 MNHNY and CDR2 SVGAGI come from the germline V gene (reference sequence). This CDR3 is CASSPLDRGGNTIYF. The CDR3 nucleotides are TGTGCCAGCAGTCCTCTCGACAGGGGGGGAAACACCATATATTTT.

The rearrangement joins TRBV10-1 to TRBJ1-1; D not resolved. Germline CDR1 is WNHNN and CDR2 is SYGVQD (reference sequence). The CDR3 totals 14 residues. V was trimmed by 3 bases and J by 3 bases, leaving 11 bases between them. CDR3: CASSDRREDTEAFF. The CDR3 coding sequence is TGCGCCAGCAGTGACCGGAGGGAGGACACTGAAGCTTTCTTT.

This chain links TRBV2 with TRBJ1-4, with a tentative D call TRBD1 (5 bases). The CDR3 has 16 residues. V was clipped by 5 bases and J by 4 bases, with 17 bases between them. CDR1 SNHLY and CDR2 FYNNEI come from the germline V gene. The CDR3 DNA is TGTGCCAGCAGTCCAAGGGGCGATTGGGGTAATGAAAAACTGTTTTTT. Residues: CASSPRGDWGNEKLFF.

This clone was observed once. The chain links TRBV27 to TRBJ2-1; a weak D match, TRBD1 (6 bases). Germline CDR1 reads MNHEY; CDR2 reads SMNVEV (reference sequence). There are 14 residues in the CDR3. Between the trimmed V and J ends, which lost 5 bases and 8 bases, there was a span of 16 bases. The CDR3, as DNA: TGTGCCAGCAGTCCCGGAAACAGGGCGCATGAGCAGTTCTTC. As protein: CASSPGNRAHEQFF.

The rearrangement joins TRBV5-1 to TRBJ2-2, with D perhaps TRBD2 (6 bases). Per the germline V gene, CDR1 is SGHRS and CDR2 is YFSETQ. Trimming took off 4 bases at V and 0 bases at J, with 13 bases between the two ends. The CDR3 has 16 residues. CDR3 in DNA: TGCGCCAGCAGCAGTCCCCGGGACTCGAACACCGGGGAGCTGTTTTTT. It yields the protein CASSSPRDSNTGELFF.

The V call is TRBV19, the J call TRBJ1-2; 8 bases are a match to TRBD1. Looked up from germline, CDR1 is LNHDA and CDR2 is SQIVND (reference sequence). V shed 8 bases, J shed 5 bases, and the junction held 7 bases outside the gene matches. The CDR3 is 13 amino acids. DNA of the CDR3: TGTGCCAGTGGAAGACAGGGGAAATATGGCTACACCTTC. Protein product: CASGRQGKYGYTF.